This TCR beta chain was obtained from a study of blood T cell repertoires in COVID-19. The assay was immunoSEQ multiplex PCR, and TCRdb's table has in-frame clones only and misses some. The sample contains 200,000 or so clones, around four fifths of which appear only once. Germline V lookup: CDR1 MNHEY, CDR2 SVGEGT. This CDR3 is 20 amino acids long. J was trimmed by 8 bases and V by 4 bases; bases with no gene match: 20. This receptor was taken from a human donor with acute or convalescent COVID-19. The donor label of this sample is uncertain. The rearrangement links TRBV6-2 or TRBV6-3 to TRBJ1-4; 12 bases are shared with TRBD1. The sequencing sample was made of peripheral blood. The CDR3 reads CASSSDRTGTGGERTEKLFF. The CDR3 region has the DNA TGTGCCAGCAGTTCCGACCGGACCGGGACAGGGGGCGAGCGGACCGAAAAACTGTTTTTT.